Presented here are 5 T cell receptor beta chains from one specimen sequenced in a study of a mutant IDH1 vaccine in newly diagnosed glioma. No antigens are known for them. Time point denoted: week 11, during vaccination. Doses comprised 300 ug of mutant IDH1 20-mer peptide each, plus topical imiquimod. The table came from immunoSEQ multiplex PCR; TCRdb's copy has only in-frame clones and leaves some out. Here the sample spans 100,000 to 120,000 clones, roughly nine tenths being singletons. Sample: PBMCs, taken from a glioma patient whose treatment included an IDH1 peptide vaccine. The receptors originated from a woman between 45 and 65 years old with glioma.

The chain recombines TRBV19 with TRBJ1-1; possible D gene TRBD1, 5 bases. There are 11 residues in the CDR3. CDR1 and CDR2 (germline): LNHDA, SQIVND (reference sequence). Trimming removed 7 bases from V and 7 bases from J, with 10 bases in between. This chain's CDR3 is CASTVGGEAFF. For the CDR3, the DNA is TGTGCCAGTACCGTTGGGGGTGAAGCTTTCTTT.

This clone was detected a few times. V usage is TRBV11-2 and J usage is TRBJ1-1; the D is unclear. The CDR3 runs to 14 residues. The V end lost 4 bases, the J end lost 4 bases, and 13 bases lay between the germline ends. CDR1 and CDR2 from the germline V gene are SGHAT and FQNNGV. The CDR3 bases are TGTGCCAGCAGCTCCTGGGGAGAGTCCACTGAAGCTTTCTTT. It yields the protein CASSSWGESTEAFF.

This chain joins TRBV6-5 and TRBJ2-2; D is unclear. This CDR3 has 14 amino acids. From germline, CDR1 is MNHEY and CDR2 SVGAGI. The V end lost 5 bases, the J end lost 5 bases, and 12 bases lay between the germline ends. The CDR3: CASSEGQLTGELFF. The CDR3, as DNA: TGTGCCAGCAGTGAAGGGCAGTTAACCGGGGAGCTGTTTTTT.

This clone has a single count. The V gene is TRBV5-1, the J gene TRBJ1-2, with D maybe TRBD1 (5 bases). V was trimmed by 0 bases and J by 4 bases, leaving 19 bases between them. Germline V gene data show CDR1 as SGHRS and CDR2 as YFSETQ. The CDR3 sequence is 17 residues long. The DNA of the CDR3 is TGCGCCAGCAGCTTGGCCTTCGAGCCTCGTAGGGGCTATGGCTACACCTTC. Protein product: CASSLAFEPRRGYGYTF.

Written as DNA, the CDR3 is TGTGCCAGCAGCGAGAGGGGGACTAGCGGGATAAACATTCAGTACTTC. Translation gives CASSERGTSGINIQYF. J is TRBJ2-4 and V is TRBV9; 13 bases are shared with TRBD2. Germline trimming cut 3 bases from V and 6 bases from J; bases unmatched to any gene: 6. The CDR3 is 16 amino acids. Germline lookup yields CDR1 SGDLS and CDR2 YYNGEE.